This entry lists 8 T cell receptor beta chains sequenced from one sample in a study of T cell clones after liver transplantation (dated by TCRdb to about 2019). The library was obtained by the immunoSEQ multiplex PCR assay. Here the immuneACCESS table is served through TCRdb, limited to in-frame sequences with V and J called. Missing clones are a known gap in these copies; in checked studies unresolved V genes cover under half, and the rest lacks a known reason. The sample includes around 19,000 clones, with 75% to 80% observed a single time. The ten largest clones take up roughly a third of the sample. This sample comprised CD8+ T cells from blood, obtained 54 months after liver transplant. These receptors were taken from a human patient who received a liver transplant. Post transplant, some T cells may arise from the graft donor.

By frequency in the sample, this clone is medium-sized. This chain joins TRBV5-6 and TRBJ2-7; 10 nucleotides align to TRBD1. Germline values: CDR1 SGHDT, CDR2 YYEEEE. The CDR3 runs 15 residues. The V segment lost 4 bases and the J segment 3 bases; nucleotides outside the gene matches: 7. The DNA for the CDR3 is TGTGCCAGCAGCGGGACAGGGGTGGGATACTACGAGCAGTACTTC. Encoded protein: CASSGTGVGYYEQYF. The whole variable domain, remainder taken from reference TRBV5-6 and TRBJ2-7, is DAGVTQSPTHLIKTRGQQVTLRCSPKSGHDTVSWYQQALGQGPQFIFQYYEEEERQRGNFPDRFSGHQFPNYSSELNVNALLLGDSALYLCASSGTGVGYYEQYFGPGTRLTVT.

This clone has only a few counts. The gene calls are TRBV6-6 and TRBJ2-7; unclear D gene. The germline V gene encodes CDR1 MNHNY and CDR2 SVGAGI (reference sequence). This CDR3 spans 11 amino acids. V gave up 2 bases and J gave up 3 bases, with 2 bases separating them. The CDR3 sequence is CASSYLYEQYF. Written as DNA, the CDR3 is TGTGCCAGCAGTTACCTCTACGAGCAGTACTTC.

The rearrangement links TRBV5-6 to TRBJ1-6; possibly TRBD1 for D (6 bases). The CDR3 totals 14 residues. The V end lost 1 base, the J end lost 6 bases, and 8 bases lay between the germline ends. Per germline, CDR1 SGHDT and CDR2 YYEEEE. In nucleotides, the CDR3 is TGTGCCAGCAGCTTGTGGGGGCTTAATTCACCCCTCCACTTT. It codes for CASSLWGLNSPLHF.

The genes are TRBV6-1 and TRBJ2-3; 10 positions agree with TRBD1. Germline lookup yields CDR1 MNHNS and CDR2 SASEGT. CDR3 length equals 14 residues. V shed 6 bases and J 7 bases; nucleotides not matched to a gene: 7. DNA of the CDR3: TGTGCCAGCAGGGAGACAGGGGGCGATCATACGCAGTATTTT. Its protein is CASRETGGDHTQYF.

This chain joins TRBV19 and TRBJ1-1; unclear D gene. Trimming left V 3 bases short and J 3 bases short, with 8 bases between. In germline, CDR1 is LNHDA, CDR2 SQIVND (reference sequence). The CDR3 runs 13 residues. The CDR3 coding sequence is TGTGCCAGTAGTATCTCAGCCGACACTGAAGCTTTCTTT. It yields the protein CASSISADTEAFF.

This chain joins TRBV29-1 and TRBJ2-7; D uncertain. Between the trimmed V and J ends, which lost 6 bases and 2 bases, there was a span of 8 bases. The CDR3 has 11 amino acids. Germline CDR1 reads SQVTM; CDR2 reads ANQGSEA. The CDR3 nucleotides are TGCAGCGTCCAACCCCCCTACGAGCAGTACTTC. It is translated as CSVQPPYEQYF.

This clone was seen only a few times. V is TRBV28 and J is TRBJ2-7; no clear D gene. V gave up 4 bases and J gave up 0 bases, with 10 bases separating them. The CDR3 extends over 14 amino acids. Germline assignment: CDR1 MDHEN and CDR2 SYDVKM. Written as DNA, the CDR3 is TGTGCCAGCAGTTCCGGGTTAAGCTCCTACGAGCAGTACTTC. It codes for CASSSGLSSYEQYF.

The chain carries TRBV9 and TRBJ2-3, with D hard to call. This CDR3 is built from 12 residues. Germline V gives CDR1 SGDLS, CDR2 YYNGEE. The V gene lost 0 bases and the J gene lost 5 bases, with 4 bases spanning the gap. The DNA of the CDR3 is TGTGCCAGCAGCGTAGCTGGAGATACGCAGTATTTT. This sequence encodes CASSVAGDTQYF.